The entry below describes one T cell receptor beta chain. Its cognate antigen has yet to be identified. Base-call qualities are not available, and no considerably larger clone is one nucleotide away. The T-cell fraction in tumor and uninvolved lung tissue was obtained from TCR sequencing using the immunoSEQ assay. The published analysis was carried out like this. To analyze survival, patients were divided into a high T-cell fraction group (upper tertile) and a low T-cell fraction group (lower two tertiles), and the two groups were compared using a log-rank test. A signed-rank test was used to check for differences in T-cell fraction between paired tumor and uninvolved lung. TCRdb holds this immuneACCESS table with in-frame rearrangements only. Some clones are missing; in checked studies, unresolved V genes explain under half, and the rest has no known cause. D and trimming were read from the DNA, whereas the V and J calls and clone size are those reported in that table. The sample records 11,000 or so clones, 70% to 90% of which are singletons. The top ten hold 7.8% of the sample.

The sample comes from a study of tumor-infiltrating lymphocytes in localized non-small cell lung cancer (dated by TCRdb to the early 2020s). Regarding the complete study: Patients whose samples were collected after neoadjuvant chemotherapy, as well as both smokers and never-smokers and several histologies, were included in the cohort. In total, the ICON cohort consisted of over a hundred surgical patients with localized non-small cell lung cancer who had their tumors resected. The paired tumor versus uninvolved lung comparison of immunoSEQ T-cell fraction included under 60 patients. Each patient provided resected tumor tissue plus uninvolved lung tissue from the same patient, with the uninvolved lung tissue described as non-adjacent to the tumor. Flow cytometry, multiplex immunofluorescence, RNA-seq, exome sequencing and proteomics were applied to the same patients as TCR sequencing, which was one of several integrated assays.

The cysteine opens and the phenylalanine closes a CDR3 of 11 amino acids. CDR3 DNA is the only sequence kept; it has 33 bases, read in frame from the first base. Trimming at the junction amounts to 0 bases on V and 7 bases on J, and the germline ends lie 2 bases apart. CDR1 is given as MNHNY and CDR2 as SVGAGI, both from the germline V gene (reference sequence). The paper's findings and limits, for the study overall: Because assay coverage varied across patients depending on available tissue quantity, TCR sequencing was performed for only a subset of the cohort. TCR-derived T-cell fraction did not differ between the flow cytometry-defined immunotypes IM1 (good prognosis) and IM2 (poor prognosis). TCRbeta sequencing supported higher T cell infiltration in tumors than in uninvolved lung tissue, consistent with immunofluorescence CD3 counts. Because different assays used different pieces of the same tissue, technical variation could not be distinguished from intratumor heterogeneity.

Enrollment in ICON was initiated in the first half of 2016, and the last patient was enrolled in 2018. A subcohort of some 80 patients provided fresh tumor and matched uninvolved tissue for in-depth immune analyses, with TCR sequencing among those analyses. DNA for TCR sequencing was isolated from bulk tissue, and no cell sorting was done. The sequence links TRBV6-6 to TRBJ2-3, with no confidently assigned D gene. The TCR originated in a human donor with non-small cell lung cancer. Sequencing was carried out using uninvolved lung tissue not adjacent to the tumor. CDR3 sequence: CASSYSYTQYF. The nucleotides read TGTGCCAGCAGTTACTCTTATACGCAGTATTTT.